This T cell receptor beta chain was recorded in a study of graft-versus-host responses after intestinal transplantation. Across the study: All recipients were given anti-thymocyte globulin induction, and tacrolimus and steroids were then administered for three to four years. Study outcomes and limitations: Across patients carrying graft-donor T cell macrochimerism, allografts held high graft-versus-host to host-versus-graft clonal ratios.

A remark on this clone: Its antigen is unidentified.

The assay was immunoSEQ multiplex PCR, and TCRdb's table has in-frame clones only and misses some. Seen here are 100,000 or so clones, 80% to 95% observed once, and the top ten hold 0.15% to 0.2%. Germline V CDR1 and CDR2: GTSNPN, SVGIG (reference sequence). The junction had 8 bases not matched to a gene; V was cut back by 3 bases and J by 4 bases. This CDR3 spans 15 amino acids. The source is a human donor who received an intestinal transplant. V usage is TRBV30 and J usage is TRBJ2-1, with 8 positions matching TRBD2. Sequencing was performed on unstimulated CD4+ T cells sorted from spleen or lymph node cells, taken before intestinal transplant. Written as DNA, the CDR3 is TGTGCCTGGAGCGCTTTAGCGGGGTCTTACAATGAGCAGTTCTTC. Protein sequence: CAWSALAGSYNEQFF.